The 15 T cell receptor beta chains in this list originate from one sample, sequenced in a study of tumor-infiltrating lymphocytes in primary liver carcinoma. The input was about 500 ng total RNA; TCR beta cDNA was made from it with a constant-region primer. Library construction for TCR beta comprised three nested multiplex PCR rounds performed with slightly modified ARM-PCR. The study ran its first two PCR rounds for 9 to 10 cycles each, using TRBV1-TRBV30 forward primers and a C-beta reverse primer. In TCRdb, the multiplex PCR reads were re-called with MiXCR into one record per CDR3 protein. The sample holds approximately 24,000 distinct CDR3 sequences, over 60% seen once. Without any cell sorting, roughly 20-30 mg of bulk tissue yielded co-extracted RNA and DNA. The sequenced sample was liver tumor tissue from sampling region 3. Subset given: tumor region T3, left-lateral pole. All receptors come from a man aged 40-49 years with primary liver carcinoma and hepatitis B virus infection.

For this clonotype: The conserved final phenylalanine or tryptophan is absent from the CDR3, which likely points to a read error. The rearrangement joins TRBV29-1 to TRBJ2-5, with D tentatively TRBD1 (6 bases). Germline V gene sequence: CDR1 SQVTM, CDR2 ANQGSEA. Trimming pared 7 bases from V and 7 bases from J, leaving 19 bases between. The CDR3 contains 13 residues. DNA for the CDR3: TGCAGCGGACTCACCCAGGGGATAGTGACCCAGTACCTC. Its translation is CSGLTQGIVTQYL.

The chain employs TRBV4-3 and TRBJ2-1, with a tentative D call TRBD2 (6 bases). The length of the CDR3 is 15 residues. Trimming took 2 bases from V and 7 from J, leaving 15 bases between them. Germline V lookup: CDR1 LGHNA, CDR2 YSLEER. The CDR3, as DNA: TGCGCCAGCAGCCAAAGGCACATTGGAGGGAATGAGCAGTTCTTC. It translates to CASSQRHIGGNEQFF.

The rearrangement joins TRBV5-4 to TRBJ2-7; TRBD2 aligns across 7 bases. CDR1 is SGHNT and CDR2 is YYREEE in the germline V gene (reference sequence). CDR3 length: 16 amino acids. The J segment lost 2 bases and the V segment lost 4 bases, leaving 12 bases of the junction unmatched. CDR3 sequence: CASSHFGAGATYEQYF. The CDR3 DNA reads as TGTGCCAGCAGCCATTTCGGGGCGGGAGCAACCTACGAGCAGTACTTC.

The chain couples TRBV11-2 to TRBJ2-7; D remains ambiguous. The length of the CDR3 is 16 residues. V lost 3 bases to trimming and J lost 5 bases, with 20 bases between them. Per the germline V gene, CDR1 is SGHAT and CDR2 is FQNNGV. The CDR3 DNA reads as TGTGCCAGCAGCTTCATACTTGTGGCCATACATAACGAGCAGTACTTC. This codes for CASSFILVAIHNEQYF.

This clonotype was recorded many times. J is TRBJ2-1 and V is TRBV4-3; TRBD2 matches 15 bases. The V gene's germline CDR1 is LGHNA and CDR2 YSLEER. The CDR3 length is 19 residues. V trimming: 1 base; J trimming: 6 bases; junction bases outside the gene matches: 10. CDR3 nucleotides: TGCGCCAGCAGCCAAGCTATGAGGACTAGCGGGAGGGCCGGCAATGAGCAGTTCTTC. This encodes CASSQAMRTSGRAGNEQFF.

Note on this clonotype: A junction boundary mismatches the germline segment, possibly from a read error. The rearrangement uses TRBV4-2 and TRBJ2-7; 9 nucleotides align to TRBD2. The CDR3 has 16 amino acids. Germline V gene data show CDR1 as LGHNA and CDR2 as YNFKEQ. For the CDR3, the DNA is TGTGCCAGCGGCCAAGCGGCTAGCGGGGTTTCCTGCGGGCATTACTTC. Translated: CASGQAASGVSCGHYF.

On this clonotype: The junction shows a germline mismatch at one end, possibly a read error. The chain combines TRBV5-4 with TRBJ2-5; D might be TRBD1 (7 bases). Germline CDR1 SGHNT, CDR2 YYREEE (reference sequence). The CDR3 spans 15 residues. The CDR3: CASSPRQGGRETQHF. Here the CDR3 DNA reads TGTGCCAGCAGTCCTAGACAGGGAGGTCGGGAGACCCAGCACTTC.

Note on this clonotype: The conserved closing phenylalanine or tryptophan is absent in this CDR3, likely reflecting a read error. This chain connects TRBV11-2 to TRBJ2-1, with D unresolved. There are 17 residues in the CDR3. Germline CDR1 SGHAT, CDR2 FQNNGV. CDR3 protein: CASSHWSLRNSYNVQFL. Here the CDR3 DNA reads TGTGCCAGCAGCCACTGGAGTTTGAGGAACTCCTACAATGTGCAGTTCCTC.

As to this clonotype: One junction end disagrees with the germline gene, perhaps due to a read error. The gene calls are TRBV12-3 or TRBV12-4 and TRBJ2-2; 9 bases fit TRBD2. CDR3 length: 16 residues. The CDR3 loop is CANSLVLAGLFGELFF. CDR3 sequence (DNA): TGTGCCAACAGTTTAGTGCTAGCGGGACTTTTCGGGGAGCTGTTTTTT.

The rearrangement links TRBV13 to TRBJ1-6; D gene unclear. V gave up 6 bases and J gave up 12 bases, with 15 bases separating them. This CDR3 spans 13 amino acids. Germline CDR1 and CDR2: PRHDT and FYEKMQ (reference sequence). CDR3 sequence reads: CASRFYQVQPLHF. The DNA of the CDR3 is TGTGCCAGCAGATTTTATCAGGTCCAACCCCTCCACTTT.

This clonotype was seen only once. One end of the junction does not line up with germline, which may come from a read error. This chain links TRBV4-3 with TRBJ2-7; the D call may be TRBD1 or TRBD2 (5 bases each). There are 15 residues in the CDR3. Germline V gene lookup returns CDR1 LGHNA and CDR2 YSLEER. CDR3 sequence (DNA): TGCGCCAGCAGCCAAGAATCGGGACGGATCCACGATCAGTACTTC. The encoded protein is CASSQESGRIHDQYF.

Only one count was recorded for this clonotype. This chain links TRBV11-2 with TRBJ2-1, with no clear D. The V and J ends lost 9 bases and 9 bases respectively, with 21 bases between them. This CDR3 contains 14 residues. CDR1 and CDR2 (germline): SGHAT, FQNNGV. DNA for the CDR3: TGTGCCAGGAACTTATACCGGCCAGTTAGTGAGCAGTTCTTC. Encoded protein: CARNLYRPVSEQFF.

Of note for this clonotype: Its ends do not fully match the called genes, so a read error is possible. This chain uses TRBV11-2 with TRBJ2-5; 8 bases align to TRBD2. This CDR3 has 16 amino acids. Germline CDR1 is SGHAT and CDR2 is FQNNGV. The CDR3 nucleotides read TGTACCAGCAGTCAAACTCATGGCGGGGGGAAGGAGACCCAGTACTTC. Translating it yields CTSSQTHGGGKETQYF.

At least ten counts were recorded for this clonotype. V is TRBV9 and J is TRBJ2-4; 10 nucleotides agree with TRBD1. V was clipped by 4 bases and J by 7 bases; unmatched bases: 2. The CDR3 loop spans 13 amino acids. Germline assignment: CDR1 SGDLS and CDR2 YYNGEE. The CDR3 region is CASSPGQGNIQYF. As DNA, the CDR3 is TGTGCCAGCAGCCCGGGACAGGGGAACATTCAGTACTTC.

This clonotype was seen once. The junction and the germline gene differ at one end; a read error may be behind it. The chain links TRBV4-1 to TRBJ2-3, with D perhaps being TRBD1 or TRBD2 (6 bases each). The CDR3 covers 14 residues. In germline, CDR1 is MGHRA, CDR2 YSYEKL. The CDR3 nucleotides are TGTGCTAGCAGCCAAGTCACAAGGGGGGATATGCAGTATTTT. Its translation: CASSQVTRGDMQYF.